A selection of T cell receptor beta chains follows, all from one sample in a study of blood T cell repertoires in COVID-19. Only in-frame clones appear in the TCRdb table, and some are missing; sequencing was by immunoSEQ multiplex PCR. The data show a few hundred thousand clones, 85% to 90% seen once. Sequenced material: peripheral blood. The source is a man older than 75 with acute or convalescent COVID-19. Both conserved end residues are part of each CDR3. A D gene is named only where the DNA matches it firmly. Rows give clone size only sometimes, using once, few, many, or a class for an expanded clone.

TRBD1 | TRBJ1-1 | . | TRBV5-1 | TGCGCCAGCAGCCTACAGGGGGATGGTAGCACTGAAGCTTTCTTT | CASSLQGDGSTEAFF
. | TRBJ2-3 | once | TRBV4-2 | TGTGCCAGCAGCCAAGGGCGTGAGTGGCGGGATACGCAGTATTTT | CASSQGREWRDTQYF
TRBD1 | TRBJ1-2 | . | TRBV19 | TGTGCCAGTAGACCTAACAGGGGAGCGCATGGCTACACCTTC | CASRPNRGAHGYTF
TRBD1 | TRBJ1-4 | once | TRBV28 | TGTGCCAGCACCGACAGGGGGCAGGGTGAAAAACTGTTTTTT | CASTDRGQGEKLFF
. | TRBJ2-5 | once | TRBV9 | TGTGCCAGCAGCCCCGGCCCCGGAGGGGAGACCCAGTACTTC | CASSPGPGGETQYF
TRBD2 | TRBJ2-3 | . | TRBV4-3 | TGCGCCAGCAGCCAGGGCGGACTAGCGAGTAGAGATACGCAGTATTTT | CASSQGGLASRDTQYF
TRBD1 | TRBJ1-6 | . | TRBV7-2 | TGTGCCAGCAGCTTTGGGCCCGGACAGGGGGGTTCACCCCTCCACTTT | CASSFGPGQGGSPLHF
. | TRBJ2-5 | . | TRBV9 | TGTGCCAGCAGCGTAGGATCCTTAGGGGGGACCCAGTACTTC | CASSVGSLGGTQYF
. | TRBJ2-7 | . | TRBV5-6 | TGTGCCAGCAAAGGGGGAAACGAGCAGTACTTC | CASKGGNEQYF
. | TRBJ1-1 | . | TRBV5-1 | TGCGCCAGCAGCTTGGTAGGCGGGTGGAACACTGAAGCTTTCTTT | CASSLVGGWNTEAFF
. | TRBJ2-3 | once | TRBV27 | TGTGCCAGCAGACTCCAGGTGGAGGGACAGACGCAGTATTTT | CASRLQVEGQTQYF
. | TRBJ2-2 | . | TRBV7-9 | TGTGCCAGCAGCTTCACAGGCCGGAACACCGGGGAGCTGTTTTTT | CASSFTGRNTGELFF
TRBD1 | TRBJ1-4 | . | TRBV19 | TGTGCCAGTACCGGGACAGGGGGAGTTCGCACGACTAATGAAAAACTGTTTTTT | CASTGTGGVRTTNEKLFF
TRBD1 | TRBJ2-5 | . | TRBV19 | TGTGCCAGTACCACACGACAGGGATCGCAAGAGACCCAGTACTTC | CASTTRQGSQETQYF
TRBD1 | TRBJ2-1 | . | TRBV5-1 | TGCGCCAGCAGCTCACAGGGGGCCTACAATGAGCAGTTCTTC | CASSSQGAYNEQFF
. | TRBJ1-5 | few | TRBV6-2/TRBV6-3 | TGTGCCAGCAGTTACGGGTCTACAGCGCCCCAGCATTTT | CASSYGSTAPQHF
. | TRBJ2-6 | . | TRBV3-1/TRBV3-2 | TGTGCCAGCAGCCCACTACTGATCTCTGGGGCCAACGTCCTGACTTTC | CASSPLLISGANVLTF
. | TRBJ2-4 | . | TRBV5-1 | TGCGCCAGCAGCTTGGACAGCCGCTTAGCCAAAAACATTCAGTACTTC | CASSLDSRLAKNIQYF
. | TRBJ2-3 | . | TRBV3-1/TRBV3-2 | TGTGCCAGCAGCCAAGGGGCCGGGAATACGCAGTATTTT | CASSQGAGNTQYF
. | TRBJ1-5 | . | TRBV28 | TGTGCCAGCAGACGTGGGGGGGGCCGCAATCAGCCCCAGCATTTT | CASRRGGGRNQPQHF
TRBD1 | TRBJ1-1 | . | TRBV28 | TGTGCCAGCTCTCCTTCCGGGACAGGGGGCTCGACGGCTTTCTTT | CASSPSGTGGSTAFF
TRBD2 | TRBJ2-5 | . | TRBV2 | TGTGCCAGCAGCGCCGGGACTAGCGGAGAGACCCAGTACTTC | CASSAGTSGETQYF
. | TRBJ1-6 | . | TRBV12-5 | TGTGCTAGTGGTTTGGTAAGAGGGGGGGATTCACCCCTCCACTTT | CASGLVRGGDSPLHF
TRBD2 | TRBJ2-2 | . | TRBV2 | TGTGCCAGCAGTTCGACTAGCGGGAGACCCGGGGAGCTGTTTTTT | CASSSTSGRPGELFF
. | TRBJ2-1 | . | TRBV7-2 | TGTGCCAGCAGCTTAGGGATTCGGCAGGGCGGCGCGGCTGAGCAGTTCTTC | CASSLGIRQGGAAEQFF
TRBD1 | TRBJ2-5 | . | TRBV12-3/TRBV12-4 | TGTGCCAGCAGAGGACAGGTCCAAGAGACCCAGTACTTC | CASRGQVQETQYF
. | TRBJ2-1 | . | TRBV11-3 | TGTGCCAGCAGCCTCAACCCGGGACTCGAGCAGTTCTTC | CASSLNPGLEQFF
. | TRBJ2-7 | . | TRBV7-9 | TGTGCCAGCAGCAAAGGTGGGCTTACCTACGAGCAGTACTTC | CASSKGGLTYEQYF
. | TRBJ2-2 | . | TRBV5-4 | TGTGCCAGCAGCCCTATGGACAGTTTTACCGGGGAGCTGTTTTTT | CASSPMDSFTGELFF
TRBD1 | TRBJ1-1 | . | TRBV6-2/TRBV6-3 | TGTGCCAGCAGTTCCATCGCAGGACAGGGGATGATGTCTTTCTTT | CASSSIAGQGMMSFF
TRBD1 | TRBJ1-3 | few | TRBV7-9 | TGTGCCAGCAGCTTCCTTACAGGGGGAGGGACCGCCTCTGGAAACACCATATATTTT | CASSFLTGGGTASGNTIYF
TRBD2 | TRBJ2-5 | . | TRBV11-2 | TGTGCCAGCAGCTTAGATGGGCTAGCGGGAGAGACCCAGTACTTC | CASSLDGLAGETQYF